Below are 31 T cell receptor beta chains sequenced from a single sample in a study of shared clonotypes between healthy human individuals. Measured with immunoSEQ multiplex PCR; TCRdb has only the in-frame clones, and not every one. Of roughly 500,000 clones in the sample, 90% to 96% are singletons; the top ten hold approximately 0.062%. The material sequenced was naive CD4+ T cells sorted from blood. Regarding subset: CD45RA+ positively selected. The receptors were gathered from a woman aged 25 to 45 in good health.

The gene calls are TRBV6-6 and TRBJ2-5; possible D gene TRBD2, 5 bases. The J call could be wrong; TRBJ2-7 is a better fit for the DNA end. The CDR3 length is 13 residues. Germline CDR1 reads MNHNY; CDR2 reads SVGAGI (reference sequence). This CDR3 reads CASRAAPSYEQYF. The CDR3 region has the DNA TGTGCCAGCAGAGCGGCACCCTCCTACGAGCAGTACTTC.

This chain joins TRBV2 and TRBJ1-5; D uncertain. With 3 bases removed from V and 7 bases from J, the gap between germline ends came to 16 bases. Germline V gives CDR1 SNHLY, CDR2 FYNNEI. The CDR3 sequence is 15 residues long. CDR3 nucleotide sequence: TGTGCCAGCAGTGATTTAGGTATTAAGGGCCAGCCCCAGCATTTT. Its protein product is CASSDLGIKGQPQHF. The whole variable domain, filled in from reference TRBV2 and TRBJ1-5, reads EPEVTQTPSHQVTQMGQEVILRCVPISNHLYFYWYRQILGQKVEFLVSFYNNEISEKSEIFDDQFSVERPDGSNFTLKIRSTKLEDSAMYFCASSDLGIKGQPQHFGDGTRLSIL.

V gene TRBV6-6 combines with J gene TRBJ1-3; D ambiguous. There are 14 residues in the CDR3. V was shortened by 8 bases and J by 2 bases, with 13 bases between the two germline ends. CDR1 is MNHNY and CDR2 is SVGAGI in the germline V gene (reference sequence). CDR3 sequence: CASEGLGTGNTIYF. For the CDR3, the DNA is TGTGCCAGCGAGGGCTTAGGGACTGGAAACACCATATATTTT.

The chain couples TRBV2 to TRBJ2-7, with 8 bases that match TRBD2. CDR1 and CDR2 from the germline V gene are SNHLY and FYNNEI. V trimming: 5 bases; J trimming: 2 bases; junction bases outside the gene matches: 8. The CDR3 consists of 15 residues. Written as DNA, the CDR3 is TGTGCCAGCAGTCTTAGGGGGACTAGGCCCTACGAGCAGTACTTC. Protein sequence: CASSLRGTRPYEQYF.

A remark on this clone: At the DNA level, this CDR3 is encoded by other sequences in the same sample as well. The chain recombines TRBV11-2 with TRBJ2-7; D may be TRBD2 (5 bases). The CDR3 length is 13 residues. CDR1 is SGHAT and CDR2 is FQNNGV in the germline V gene. The ends were cut back, 1 base at V and 1 base at J, with 5 bases in the middle. CDR3 in amino acids: CASSLAGSYEQYF. The CDR3 coding sequence is TGTGCCAGCAGCTTAGCGGGGTCCTACGAGCAGTACTTC.

This chain uses TRBV9 with TRBJ1-2; 9 nucleotides line up with TRBD1. The CDR3 spans 14 residues. Germline V lookup: CDR1 SGDLS, CDR2 YYNGEE. V lost 6 bases and J lost 8; bases outside the gene matches: 11. In nucleotides, the CDR3 is TGTGCCAGCACCCAGACAGGGGGAGTTGGGGGCTACACCTTC. It is translated as CASTQTGGVGGYTF.

The CDR3 DNA reads as TGTGCCTGGAGTCTATACGGGAACTATGGCTACACCTTC. It specifies CAWSLYGNYGYTF. The genes are TRBV30 and TRBJ1-2, with unresolved D. From germline, CDR1 is GTSNPN and CDR2 SVGIG (reference sequence). Deletions cut 2 bases from V and 2 bases from J, with 9 bases between. The CDR3 has 13 amino acids.

This chain uses TRBV14 with TRBJ1-4; 11 bases are shared with TRBD1. Germline CDR1 and CDR2: SGHDN and FVKESK. The CDR3 sequence is 14 residues long. V lost 6 bases and J lost 7; bases outside the gene matches: 4. The CDR3 DNA reads TGTGCCAGCAGTAGGACAGGGGGCATTGAAAAACTGTTTTTT. Translation gives CASSRTGGIEKLFF.

This clone was detected a few times. CDR3: CASSYSKRQYEQYF. The CDR3 DNA sequence: TGTGCCAGCAGTTACTCGAAGCGGCAGTACGAGCAGTACTTC. The chain couples TRBV6-5 to TRBJ2-7; D possibly corresponds to TRBD2 (5 bases). V was shortened by 0 bases and J by 4 bases, with 10 bases between the two germline ends. CDR3 length equals 14 residues. Germline loops: CDR1 MNHEY, CDR2 SVGAGI.

The chain couples TRBV7-2 to TRBJ1-1, with TRBD1 matching 7 bases. CDR1 and CDR2 from the germline V gene are SGHTA and FQGNSA. V was pared by 5 bases and J by 0 bases, with 6 bases of the junction left unmatched. The CDR3 loop spans 15 amino acids. The CDR3 DNA reads TGTGCCAGCAGCCGACAGGGTATAATGAACACTGAAGCTTTCTTT. It codes for CASSRQGIMNTEAFF.

The chain is built from TRBV9 and TRBJ2-1; possibly TRBD2 for D (6 bases). Germline V lookup: CDR1 SGDLS, CDR2 YYNGEE. The V gene lost 0 bases and the J gene lost 2 bases, with 12 bases spanning the gap. This CDR3 has 16 residues. CDR3 sequence reads: CASSVDLGGTYNEQFF. CDR3 DNA: TGTGCCAGCAGCGTAGATCTGGGAGGTACCTACAATGAGCAGTTCTTC.

The chain recombines TRBV4-1 with TRBJ1-1; tentative D call: TRBD1 (6 bases). Trimming shortened V by 2 bases and J by 5 bases, and 18 bases separated the two germline ends. This CDR3 is 16 amino acids long. Germline V gives CDR1 MGHRA, CDR2 YSYEKL. The CDR3 sequence is CASSQPQNQGWTEAFF. The CDR3 nucleotides are TGCGCCAGCAGCCAACCTCAAAACCAGGGGTGGACTGAAGCTTTCTTT.

This clone was seen more than once but under ten times. The chain carries TRBV7-2 and TRBJ1-1; D not resolved. CDR1 and CDR2 from the germline V gene are SGHTA and FQGNSA. This CDR3 is 13 amino acids long. V lost 5 bases, J lost 5 bases, and 12 bases lay in between. CDR3 sequence reads: CASSAGLRTEAFF. DNA for the CDR3: TGTGCCAGCAGCGCGGGCCTGCGTACTGAAGCTTTCTTT.

The V gene is TRBV10-3, the J gene TRBJ1-4; D might be TRBD1 (6 bases). V lost 8 bases to trimming and J lost 7 bases, with 14 bases between them. The CDR3 totals 13 residues. Germline V gene lookup returns CDR1 ENHRY and CDR2 SYGVKD. The chain's CDR3 is CAIRGGEREKLFF. CDR3 DNA: TGTGCCATCCGAGGGGGGGAGCGTGAAAAACTGTTTTTT.

This chain's CDR3 is CASSQDRPDTQYF. CDR3 nucleotides: TGCGCCAGCAGCCAAGATCGGCCAGATACGCAGTATTTT. This rearrangement joins TRBV4-1 to TRBJ2-3; D not resolved. V gave up 0 bases and J gave up 4 bases, with 5 bases separating them. The CDR3 sequence is 13 residues long. CDR1 and CDR2 from the germline V gene are MGHRA and YSYEKL.

The chain couples TRBV4-1 to TRBJ2-7; TRBD2 aligns across 11 bases. The CDR3 is 15 residues long. In germline, CDR1 is MGHRA, CDR2 YSYEKL. V gave up 4 bases and J gave up 2 bases; unmatched junction bases: 4. The CDR3 region has the DNA TGCGCCAGCAGCCCGGGACTAGCGGATCCCTACGAGCAGTACTTC. This gives the protein CASSPGLADPYEQYF.

V is TRBV5-5 and J is TRBJ1-2; possibly TRBD1 for D (5 bases). Per the germline V gene, CDR1 is SGHKS and CDR2 is YYEKEE (reference sequence). The CDR3 has 15 residues. V lost 0 bases, J lost 4 bases, and 13 bases lay in between. The CDR3 protein is CASSLAIGTSYGYTF. The CDR3 DNA reads as TGTGCCAGCAGCTTGGCCATCGGGACCAGCTATGGCTACACCTTC.

With regard to this clone: Other nucleotide sequences in the sample specify the same CDR3. This chain joins TRBV6-5 and TRBJ1-5; D perhaps matches TRBD1 (5 bases). The germline gives CDR1 MNHEY, CDR2 SVGAGI. The CDR3 has 13 residues. V was clipped by 4 bases and J by 4 bases, with 8 bases between them. CDR3 protein: CASSSRENQPQHF. The CDR3 DNA sequence: TGTGCCAGCAGTTCCAGGGAGAATCAGCCCCAGCATTTT.

The chain is built from TRBV9 and TRBJ2-5, with 9 nucleotides matching TRBD2. Trimming took 0 bases from V and 3 from J; bases not matched to a gene: 3. There are 15 residues in the CDR3. Germline V gene lookup returns CDR1 SGDLS and CDR2 YYNGEE. This CDR3 is CASSVGGRAEETQYF. CDR3 sequence (DNA): TGTGCCAGCAGCGTAGGCGGGAGGGCCGAAGAGACCCAGTACTTC.

The chain uses TRBV7-9 and TRBJ2-2, with D maybe TRBD1 (6 bases). V lost 7 bases and J 1 base, leaving 22 bases between the germline ends. This CDR3 has 18 residues. Germline V lookup: CDR1 SEHNR, CDR2 FQNEAQ (reference sequence). The CDR3 DNA is TGTGCCAGCAACCGAAGAGGGGGTGTTGGTATGAACACCGGGGAGCTGTTTTTT. This encodes CASNRRGGVGMNTGELFF.

This chain links TRBV2 with TRBJ2-2; the D gene could be TRBD1 or TRBD2 (5 bases each). CDR3 length: 14 amino acids. Between the trimmed V and J ends, which lost 7 bases and 0 bases, there was a span of 9 bases. CDR1 is SNHLY, CDR2 FYNNEI, per germline. CDR3 sequence: CASKGTANTGELFF. Written as DNA, the CDR3 is TGTGCCAGCAAAGGGACCGCGAACACCGGGGAGCTGTTTTTT.

V usage is TRBV21-1 and J usage is TRBJ2-3; TRBD1 is the table's D call, not checked against the DNA. TRBV21-1 is a recognized pseudogene. This CDR3 contains 15 residues. CDR3 coding DNA: TGTGCCAGCAGCACAAGGACAGGGGGTTCAGATACGCAGTATTTT. It encodes CASSTRTGGSDTQYF.

The table lists this clone with a count of one. This sample includes further DNA sequences coding for the same CDR3. The chain links TRBV5-1 to TRBJ2-1; tentatively, D is TRBD1 (5 bases). This CDR3 contains 14 residues. Trimming took off 0 bases at V and 4 bases at J, with 8 bases between the two ends. Germline V CDR1 and CDR2: SGHRS, YFSETQ. In DNA, the CDR3 is TGCGCCAGCAGCTTGGGACAGTCTTACAATGAGCAGTTCTTC. Protein sequence: CASSLGQSYNEQFF.

The CDR3 coding sequence is TGTGCCAGCAGCGGGAGACAGGGCTTACATGGCTACACCTTC. Amino acids: CASSGRQGLHGYTF. The chain joins TRBV11-2 to TRBJ1-2; 7 nucleotides align to TRBD1. Losses at the gene ends were 5 bases for V and 6 bases for J; bases not matched to a gene: 9. Per germline, CDR1 SGHAT and CDR2 FQNNGV. The CDR3 runs 14 residues.

The CDR3 nucleotides are TGCGCCAGCAGCTCGGTGGCCGGGGAGCTGTTTTTT. Its translation: CASSSVAGELFF. This chain joins TRBV10-1 and TRBJ2-2; no clear D. The CDR3 is made up of 12 amino acids. V gave up 6 bases and J gave up 6 bases, with 8 bases separating them. CDR1 and CDR2 from the germline V gene are WNHNN and SYGVQD (reference sequence).

CDR3 sequence reads: CAWSGDEYEQYF. The CDR3 DNA is TGTGCCTGGAGTGGAGACGAATACGAGCAGTACTTC. The chain has TRBV30 and TRBJ2-5; D is unresolved. Gene TRBJ2-7 matches the end of the DNA better, so the J call may be wrong. The germline V gene encodes CDR1 GTSNPN and CDR2 SVGIG (reference sequence). The CDR3 contains 12 residues.

Only one count was recorded for this clone. The chain has TRBV27 and TRBJ1-2; a possible D gene is TRBD1 (6 bases). Trimming took 3 bases from V and 4 from J, leaving 12 bases between them. This CDR3 has 14 amino acids. Germline CDR1 and CDR2: MNHEY and SMNVEV (reference sequence). The CDR3 nucleotides are TGTGCCAGCAGTTTCACAGGGATGAGCTATGGCTACACCTTC. It encodes CASSFTGMSYGYTF.

The chain couples TRBV29-1 to TRBJ2-5; 8 nucleotides align to TRBD2. Germline V gene sequence: CDR1 SQVTM, CDR2 ANQGSEA. This CDR3 is built from 15 residues. J lost 5 bases, V lost 2 bases, and 10 bases had no gene match. The CDR3 here is CSVESVSGRGETQYF. The DNA of the CDR3 is TGCAGCGTTGAATCTGTAAGCGGGAGAGGGGAGACCCAGTACTTC. Variable domain in full (rest from reference TRBV29-1 and TRBJ2-5): SAVISQKPSRDICQRGTSLTIQCQVDSQVTMMFWYRQQPGQSLTLIATANQGSEATYESGFVIDKFPISRPNLTFSTLTVSNMSPEDSSIYLCSVESVSGRGETQYFGPGTRLLVL.

The genes are TRBV5-1 and TRBJ2-7; possibly TRBD2 for D (6 bases). There are 16 residues in the CDR3. The germline V and J ends were trimmed by 0 bases and 0 bases, with 13 bases remaining between them. Germline V gives CDR1 SGHRS, CDR2 YFSETQ. Written as DNA, the CDR3 is TGCGCCAGCAGCTTGGGCCGGGGGACTTACTCCTACGAGCAGTACTTC. It codes for CASSLGRGTYSYEQYF.

This chain links TRBV28 with TRBJ2-1; 11 bases are shared with TRBD1. V lost 6 bases, J lost 8 bases, and 12 bases stayed unmatched. CDR1 is MDHEN and CDR2 is SYDVKM in the germline V gene. The CDR3 is made up of 16 amino acids. CDR3 region: CASRILRTGGGDEQFF. In nucleotides, the CDR3 is TGTGCCAGCAGGATCCTAAGGACAGGGGGCGGCGATGAGCAGTTCTTC.

The V and J genes are TRBV6-5 and TRBJ2-7, with D unresolved. The CDR3 spans 11 residues. Deletions cut 3 bases from V and 5 bases from J, with 5 bases between. CDR1 is MNHEY, CDR2 SVGAGI, per germline. The CDR3: CASSYLDEQYF. In DNA form, the CDR3 reads TGTGCCAGCAGTTATCTGGACGAGCAGTACTTC.